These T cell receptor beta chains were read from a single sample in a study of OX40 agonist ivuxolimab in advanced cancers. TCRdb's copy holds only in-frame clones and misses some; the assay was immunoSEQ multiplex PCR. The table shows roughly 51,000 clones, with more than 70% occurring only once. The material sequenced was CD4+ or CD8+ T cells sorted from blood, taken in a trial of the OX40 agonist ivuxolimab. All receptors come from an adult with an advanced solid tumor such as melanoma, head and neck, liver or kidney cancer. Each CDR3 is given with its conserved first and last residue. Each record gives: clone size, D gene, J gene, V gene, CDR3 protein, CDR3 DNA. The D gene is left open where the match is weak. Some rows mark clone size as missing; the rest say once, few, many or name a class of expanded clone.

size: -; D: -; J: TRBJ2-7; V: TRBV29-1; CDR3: CSVEGWQGGEQYF; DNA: TGCAGCGTTGAAGGTTGGCAGGGGGGCGAGCAGTACTTC
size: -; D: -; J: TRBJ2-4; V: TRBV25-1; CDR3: CASSEVGRNIQYF; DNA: TGTGCCAGCAGTGAAGTTGGCAGAAACATTCAGTACTTC
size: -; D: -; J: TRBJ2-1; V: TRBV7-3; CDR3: CASSPVASNYNEQFF; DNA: TGTGCCAGCAGCCCCGTCGCGTCTAACTACAATGAGCAGTTCTTC
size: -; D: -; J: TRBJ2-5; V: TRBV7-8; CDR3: CASSLVPSGAFETQYF; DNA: TGTGCCAGCAGCTTAGTTCCGAGCGGAGCGTTCGAGACCCAGTACTTC
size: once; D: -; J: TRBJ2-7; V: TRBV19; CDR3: CASSIRPISEQYF; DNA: TGTGCCAGTAGTATCCGGCCAATCTCCGAGCAGTACTTC
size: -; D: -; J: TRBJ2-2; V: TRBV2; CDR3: CASSYQGLGTGELFF; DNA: TGTGCCAGCAGTTACCAGGGGCTAGGCACCGGGGAGCTGTTTTTT
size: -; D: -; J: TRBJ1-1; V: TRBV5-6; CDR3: CASSPPGGEAFF; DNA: TGTGCCAGCAGTCCCCCTGGGGGTGAAGCTTTCTTT
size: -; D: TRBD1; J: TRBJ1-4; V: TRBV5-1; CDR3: CASSLVQGEKLFF; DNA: TGCGCCAGCAGCTTGGTACAGGGGGAAAAACTGTTTTTT
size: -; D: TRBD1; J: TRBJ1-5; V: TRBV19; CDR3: CASSPGQRSNQPQHF; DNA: TGTGCCAGCTCCCCGGGACAGAGAAGCAATCAGCCCCAGCATTTT
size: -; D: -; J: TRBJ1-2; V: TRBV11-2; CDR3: CASSWGFNYGYTF; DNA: TGTGCCAGCAGCTGGGGATTTAACTATGGCTACACCTTC
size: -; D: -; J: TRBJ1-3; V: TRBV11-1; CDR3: CASSSQPGNTIYF; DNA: TGTGCCAGCAGCTCACAGCCTGGAAACACCATATATTTT
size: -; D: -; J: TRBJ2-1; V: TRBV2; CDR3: CASNEGWGFVRNEQFF; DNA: TGTGCCAGCAATGAAGGGTGGGGTTTCGTTAGGAATGAGCAGTTCTTC
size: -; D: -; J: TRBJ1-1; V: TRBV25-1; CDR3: CASSESASLGLGEAFF; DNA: TGTGCCAGCAGTGAATCAGCTTCATTGGGCTTAGGGGAAGCTTTCTTT
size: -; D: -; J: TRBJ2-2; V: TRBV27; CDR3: CASGAGWTGELFF; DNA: TGTGCCAGCGGGGCAGGGTGGACCGGGGAGCTGTTTTTT
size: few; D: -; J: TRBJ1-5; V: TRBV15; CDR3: CATSDGYSNQPQHF; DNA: TGTGCCACCAGCGACGGATATAGCAATCAGCCCCAGCATTTT
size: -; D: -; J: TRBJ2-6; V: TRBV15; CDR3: CATSIRGPGANVLTF; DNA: TGTGCCACCAGTATCAGGGGTCCTGGGGCCAACGTCCTGACTTTC
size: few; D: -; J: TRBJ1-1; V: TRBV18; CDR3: CASSAGVKNTEAFF; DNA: TGTGCCAGCTCAGCGGGCGTAAAGAACACTGAAGCTTTCTTT
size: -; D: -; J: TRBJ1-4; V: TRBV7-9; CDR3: CASSPRDEEGEKLFF; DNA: TGTGCCAGCAGCCCTAGGGACGAGGAGGGTGAAAAACTGTTTTTT
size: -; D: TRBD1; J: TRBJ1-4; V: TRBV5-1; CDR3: CASSQTTGDNEKLFF; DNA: TGCGCCAGCAGCCAAACCACAGGGGACAATGAAAAACTGTTTTTT
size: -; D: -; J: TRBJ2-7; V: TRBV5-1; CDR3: CASSFGTQSYEQYF; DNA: TGCGCCAGCAGCTTCGGGACGCAGTCCTACGAGCAGTACTTC
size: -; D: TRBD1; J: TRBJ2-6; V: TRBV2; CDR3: CASSENRGTGANVLTF; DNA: TGTGCCAGCAGTGAAAACAGGGGAACTGGGGCCAACGTCCTGACTTTC
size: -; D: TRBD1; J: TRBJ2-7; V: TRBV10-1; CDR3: CASSESAQGVDEQYF; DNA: TGCGCCAGCAGTGAGTCGGCACAGGGGGTGGACGAGCAGTACTTC
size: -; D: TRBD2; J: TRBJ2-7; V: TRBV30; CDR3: CAWSAGGRNEQYF; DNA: TGTGCCTGGAGTGCGGGGGGGCGTAACGAGCAGTACTTC
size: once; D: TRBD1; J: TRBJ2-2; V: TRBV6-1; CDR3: CASSEPPRDRFSLANTGELFF; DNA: TGTGCCAGCAGTGAACCGCCCCGGGACAGATTTTCCCTCGCGAACACCGGGGAGCTGTTTTTT
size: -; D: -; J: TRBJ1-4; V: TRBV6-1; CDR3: CASSGSLTNEKLFF; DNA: TGTGCCAGCAGTGGTAGCCTAACTAATGAAAAACTGTTTTTT
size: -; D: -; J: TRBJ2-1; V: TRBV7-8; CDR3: CASSLGASINEQFF; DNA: TGTGCCAGCAGCTTAGGAGCTAGCATCAATGAGCAGTTCTTC
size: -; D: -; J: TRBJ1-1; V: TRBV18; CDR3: CASSPPVEMNTEAFF; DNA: TGTGCCAGCTCACCACCGGTCGAGATGAACACTGAAGCTTTCTTT
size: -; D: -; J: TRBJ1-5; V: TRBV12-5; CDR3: CASGHTGFNQPQHF; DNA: TGTGCTAGTGGCCATACAGGGTTCAATCAGCCCCAGCATTTT
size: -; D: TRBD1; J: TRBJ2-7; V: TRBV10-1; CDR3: CASSGPGQGSYEQYF; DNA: TGCGCCAGCAGTGGACCGGGACAGGGCTCCTACGAGCAGTACTTC
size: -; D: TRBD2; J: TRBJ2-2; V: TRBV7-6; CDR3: CASSSLAGDTGELFF; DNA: TGTGCCAGCAGCTCCCTAGCGGGAGACACCGGGGAGCTGTTTTTT
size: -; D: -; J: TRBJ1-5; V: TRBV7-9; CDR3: CASSLGYSNQPQHF; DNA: TGTGCCAGCAGCTTAGGGTATAGCAATCAGCCCCAGCATTTT
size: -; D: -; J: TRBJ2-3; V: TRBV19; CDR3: CASRRSGGAKDTQYF; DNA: TGTGCCAGTCGAAGATCCGGGGGCGCAAAAGATACGCAGTATTTT
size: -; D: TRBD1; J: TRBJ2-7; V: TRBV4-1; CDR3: CASSPREQGLYEQYF; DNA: TGCGCCAGCAGCCCCCGAGAACAGGGGCTTTACGAGCAGTACTTC
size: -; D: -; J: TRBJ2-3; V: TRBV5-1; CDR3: CASSFRVSDTQYF; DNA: TGCGCCAGCAGCTTTCGAGTTTCAGATACGCAGTATTTT
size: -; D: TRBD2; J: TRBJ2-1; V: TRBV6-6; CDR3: CATKDSSGRAEFF; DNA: TGTGCCACAAAAGACTCTAGCGGGAGGGCCGAGTTCTTC
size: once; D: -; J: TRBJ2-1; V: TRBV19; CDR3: CASSIIRLAGSYNEQFF; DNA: TGTGCCAGTAGTATCATCCGGCTAGCAGGTTCCTACAATGAGCAGTTCTTC
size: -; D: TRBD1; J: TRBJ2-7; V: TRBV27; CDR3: CASSLSSPGQGPYEQYF; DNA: TGTGCCAGCAGTTTATCGTCCCCCGGACAGGGGCCCTACGAGCAGTACTTC
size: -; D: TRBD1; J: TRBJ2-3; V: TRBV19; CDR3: CASRGTGGLPITDTQYF; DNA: TGTGCCAGTAGAGGGACAGGGGGCCTCCCTATAACAGATACGCAGTATTTT
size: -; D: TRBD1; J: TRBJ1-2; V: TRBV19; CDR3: CASNPTGGVDGYTF; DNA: TGTGCCAGTAATCCGACAGGGGGAGTCGATGGCTACACCTTC
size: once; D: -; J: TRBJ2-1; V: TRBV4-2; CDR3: CASSPIGTGMGNEQFF; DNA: TGTGCCAGCAGCCCTATTGGGACCGGTATGGGCAATGAGCAGTTCTTC
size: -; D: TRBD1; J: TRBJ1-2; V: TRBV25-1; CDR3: CASSAKTGSWVGYTF; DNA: TGTGCCAGCAGTGCTAAGACAGGGTCCTGGGTTGGCTACACCTTC
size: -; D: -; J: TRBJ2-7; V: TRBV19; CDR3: CASSLEQGAYEQYF; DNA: TGTGCCAGTAGTCTTGAACAGGGAGCTTACGAGCAGTACTTC
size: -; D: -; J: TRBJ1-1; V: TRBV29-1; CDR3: CSVGDRLLTEAFF; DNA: TGCAGCGTCGGCGACAGACTTCTGACTGAAGCTTTCTTT
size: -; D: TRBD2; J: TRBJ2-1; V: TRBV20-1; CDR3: CSAVLAVEQFF; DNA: TGCAGTGCGGTCCTAGCGGTTGAGCAGTTCTTC
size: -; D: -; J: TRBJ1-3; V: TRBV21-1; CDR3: CASSNSGF; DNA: TGTGCCAGCAGCAACTCGGGTTTT
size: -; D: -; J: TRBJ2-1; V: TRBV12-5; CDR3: CASAPWGPNNEQFF; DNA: TGTGCTAGTGCTCCCTGGGGCCCGAACAATGAGCAGTTCTTC
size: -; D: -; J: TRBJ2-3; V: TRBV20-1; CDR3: CSRGASDTQYF; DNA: TGCAGTAGGGGGGCCTCGGATACGCAGTATTTT
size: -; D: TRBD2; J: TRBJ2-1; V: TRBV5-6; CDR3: CASSFQTSGRHNEQFF; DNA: TGTGCCAGCAGCTTCCAGACTAGCGGGAGACACAATGAGCAGTTCTTC
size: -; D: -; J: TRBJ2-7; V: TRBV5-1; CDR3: CASSSTLYEQYF; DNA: TGCGCCAGCAGCTCAACCCTTTACGAGCAGTACTTC
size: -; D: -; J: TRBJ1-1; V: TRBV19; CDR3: CASSIRTLNTEAFF; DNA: TGTGCCAGTAGTATAAGAACACTGAACACTGAAGCTTTCTTT
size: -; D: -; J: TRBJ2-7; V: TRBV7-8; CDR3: CASRPLPFGSYEQYF; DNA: TGTGCCAGCAGACCCCTCCCTTTCGGCTCCTACGAGCAGTACTTC
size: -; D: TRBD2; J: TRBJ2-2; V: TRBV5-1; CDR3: CASSPRTSGRSGELFF; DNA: TGCGCCAGCAGCCCAAGGACTAGCGGGAGGTCCGGGGAGCTGTTTTTT
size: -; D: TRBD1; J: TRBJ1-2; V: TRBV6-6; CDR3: CASSSGQDYGYTF; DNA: TGTGCCAGCAGTTCCGGACAGGACTATGGCTACACCTTC
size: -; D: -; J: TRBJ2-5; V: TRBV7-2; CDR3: CASSAGHNQETQYF; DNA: TGTGCCAGCAGCGCGGGACACAACCAAGAGACCCAGTACTTC
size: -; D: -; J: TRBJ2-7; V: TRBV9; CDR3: CASSVAGGLGDEQYF; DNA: TGTGCCAGCAGCGTAGCCGGGGGGCTCGGGGACGAGCAGTACTTC
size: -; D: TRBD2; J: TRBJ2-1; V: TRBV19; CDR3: CASSSSLAGGLLDEQFF; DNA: TGTGCCAGTAGTAGCTCTCTAGCGGGAGGTCTTTTGGATGAGCAGTTCTTC
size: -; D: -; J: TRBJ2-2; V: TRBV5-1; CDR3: CASSLIGRGKNTGELFF; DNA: TGCGCCAGCAGCTTGATTGGCCGGGGGAAAAACACCGGGGAGCTGTTTTTT
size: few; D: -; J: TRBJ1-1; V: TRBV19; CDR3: CASRRTNTEAFF; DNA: TGTGCCAGTAGGAGGACAAACACTGAAGCTTTCTTT